This T cell receptor beta chain was documented in a study of T cells in Graves' hyperthyroidism and ophthalmopathy. Amplified TCR beta CDR3 regions derived from RNA transcripts. The HTBI set primed first-round TCR CDR3 RT-PCR. TCRdb called the multiplex PCR reads again in MiXCR, with one record for every CDR3 protein. The sample includes hundreds of thousands of distinct CDR3 sequences, roughly a sixth of them seen just once. There are 15 residues in the CDR3. Germline V CDR1 and CDR2: MNHNS, SASEGT. V was pared by 6 bases and J by 10 bases, with 21 bases between. The chain carries TRBV6-1 and TRBJ1-4; possible D gene TRBD1, 6 bases. This sequence was found in a woman in her fifties or sixties with Graves' hyperthyroidism that later progressed to Graves' ophthalmopathy. Sequencing was carried out using blood. CDR3 residues: CASSVRDTDRGKLFF. CDR3 bases: TGTGCCAGCAGCGTGAGGGACACCGACCGGGGAAAACTGTTTTTT.